A single sample is the source of the 4 T cell receptor beta chains below, sequenced in a study of blood T cell repertoires in COVID-19. Here immunoSEQ multiplex PCR was the method, and the copy in TCRdb shows in-frame clones only, minus some. The sample lists 90,000 to 120,000 clones, about 93% occurring once. The material sequenced was peripheral blood. These TCRs come from a woman aged 25 to 39 with acute or convalescent COVID-19.

V gene TRBV18 combines with J gene TRBJ1-4, with D maybe TRBD1 (5 bases). The CDR3 extends over 17 amino acids. V lost 2 bases and J 7 bases, leaving 20 bases between the germline ends. The V gene's germline CDR1 is KGHSH and CDR2 LQKENI. The CDR3 region is CASSPLERGGVGEKLFF. CDR3 sequence (DNA): TGTGCCAGCTCACCATTGGAGCGCGGGGGAGTAGGTGAAAAACTGTTTTTT.

This chain connects TRBV7-9 to TRBJ1-5; D perhaps matches TRBD1 (6 bases). Trimming left V 6 bases short and J 7 bases short, with 16 bases between. The CDR3 sequence is 14 residues long. Germline CDR1 is SEHNR and CDR2 is FQNEAQ (reference sequence). CDR3 DNA sequence: TGTGCCAGCAGTTCCACAGGGACAAAACAGCCCCAGCATTTT. The encoded protein is CASSSTGTKQPQHF.

The chain recombines TRBV6-2 or TRBV6-3 with TRBJ1-1; the match to TRBD1 covers 12 bases. Germline CDR1 is MNHEY and CDR2 is SVGEGT. The CDR3 is 19 amino acids. J was trimmed by 1 base and V by 6 bases; bases with no gene match: 15. The CDR3 nucleotides read TGTGCCAGCAGCTGGGACCGGGACAGGGGGCGGGTCGAGAACACTGAAGCTTTCTTT. Translating gives CASSWDRDRGRVENTEAFF.

Note on this clone: Other nucleotide sequences in the sample specify the same CDR3. The chain joins TRBV5-1 to TRBJ2-1; possibly TRBD1 for D (5 bases). Trimming stripped 0 bases from V and 0 bases from J, with 7 bases between. The CDR3 runs to 15 residues. The V gene's germline CDR1 is SGHRS and CDR2 YFSETQ. The CDR3 spells CASSLGQGSYNEQFF. CDR3 DNA sequence: TGCGCCAGCAGCTTGGGGCAGGGCTCCTACAATGAGCAGTTCTTC. Supplemented by reference TRBV5-1 and TRBJ2-1, the full variable domain reads KAGVTQTPRYLIKTRGQQVTLSCSPISGHRSVSWYQQTPGQGLQFLFEYFSETQRNKGNFPGRFSGRQFSNSRSEMNVSTLELGDSALYLCASSLGQGSYNEQFFGPGTRLTVL.